The 30 T cell receptor beta chains below were found in one sample sequenced in a study of monozygotic twins with inflammatory bowel disease. TCRdb re-called the 5' RACE reads and gives one entry per CDR3 protein, without DNA. In all, the sample yields some 170,000 distinct CDR3 sequences. Specimen: blood. These receptors were taken from a human donor with ulcerative colitis or Crohn's disease, or a healthy co-twin of an affected twin (not recorded which).

The chain recombines TRBV6-5 with TRBJ1-3. The length of the CDR3 is 14 residues. The germline V gene has CDR1 MNHEY and CDR2 SVGAGI. This CDR3 is CASRLGLSGNTIYF.

This rearrangement joins TRBV5-1 to TRBJ2-1; with no DNA, the TCRdb D assignment of TRBD2 cannot be verified. The CDR3 runs 14 residues. Germline V lookup: CDR1 SGHRS, CDR2 YFSETQ. CDR3 in amino acids: CASSWRDLTNEQFF. Together with reference TRBV5-1 and TRBJ2-1, the CDR3 gives the full variable domain: KAGVTQTPRYLIKTRGQQVTLSCSPISGHRSVSWYQQTPGQGLQFLFEYFSETQRNKGNFPGRFSGRQFSNSRSEMNVSTLELGDSALYLCASSWRDLTNEQFFGPGTRLTVL.

This chain connects TRBV7-2 to TRBJ2-3; TCRdb picks TRBD1, but there is no DNA to check that call. Germline V gene lookup returns CDR1 SGHTA and CDR2 FQGNSA. The CDR3 contains 14 residues. The CDR3 sequence is CASSLDSHTDTQYF.

The chain uses TRBV7-2 and TRBJ2-7; TCRdb designates TRBD2, a call that cannot be tested without DNA. The germline gives CDR1 SGHTA, CDR2 FQGNSA. This CDR3 is 16 amino acids long. The CDR3 region is CASSSRTSGRADEQYF.

The chain joins TRBV7-2 to TRBJ2-7; no DNA is available, so the TRBD2 call from TCRdb remains unchecked. Germline loops: CDR1 SGHTA, CDR2 FQGNSA. This CDR3 is 19 amino acids long. The CDR3 sequence: CASSLAAASGRAGAYEQYF.

V gene TRBV6-6 combines with J gene TRBJ1-5; TCRdb reports TRBD1, a call that lacks DNA to check it against. The CDR3 is 14 residues long. Germline CDR1 is MNHNY and CDR2 is SVGAGI (reference sequence). The CDR3 loop reads CASNGDRGLQPQHF.

The gene calls are TRBV5-1 and TRBJ2-7; TCRdb's D gene call, TRBD2, goes unchecked for lack of DNA. The CDR3 is 13 residues long. Germline V gene sequence: CDR1 SGHRS, CDR2 YFSETQ. The CDR3 is CASSPAGLYEQYF.

This rearrangement joins TRBV20-1 to TRBJ2-5; TCRdb lists TRBD1, though no DNA is available to test this call. Germline loops: CDR1 DFQATT, CDR2 SNEGSKA (reference sequence). The CDR3 has 13 amino acids. This CDR3 reads CSASGQAKETQYF.

V is TRBV29-1 and J is TRBJ2-7. This CDR3 spans 11 amino acids. The germline CDR1 and CDR2 sequences are SQVTM and ANQGSEA. The CDR3 here is CSVEDIGEQYF.

The chain is built from TRBV6-4 and TRBJ1-2; with no DNA, the TCRdb D assignment of TRBD1 cannot be verified. This CDR3 spans 16 amino acids. Germline V gene data show CDR1 as MRHNA and CDR2 as SNTAGT. The CDR3 loop reads CASSYHHQGQVYGYTF.

CDR3 sequence reads: CASNRQGSGELFF. The chain has TRBV6-1 and TRBJ2-2; the TRBD1 assignment by TCRdb is unverifiable without DNA. The CDR3 covers 13 residues. The germline V gene encodes CDR1 MNHNS and CDR2 SASEGT.

V gene TRBV28 combines with J gene TRBJ1-2; there is no DNA to check the TCRdb D call of TRBD1. Germline V gene sequence: CDR1 MDHEN, CDR2 SYDVKM. The CDR3 is 14 amino acids. The CDR3 sequence: CASMVQGEVGGYTF.

This clonotype registers medium-sized by frequency. V and J are TRBV5-1 and TRBJ2-1; TCRdb's assignment of TRBD2 cannot be checked, as there is no DNA. The V gene's germline CDR1 is SGHRS and CDR2 YFSETQ. CDR3 length: 16 amino acids. The CDR3 sequence: CASSWGTSFSYNEQFF.

The gene calls are TRBV29-1 and TRBJ2-5; TCRdb gives TRBD2 as the D gene, but with no DNA this cannot be confirmed. The CDR3 runs to 15 residues. In germline, CDR1 is SQVTM, CDR2 ANQGSEA. CDR3 region: CSVGALLAGAQTQYF.

The gene calls are TRBV5-1 and TRBJ1-6. Germline-derived CDR1 and CDR2 are SGHRS and YFSETQ. The CDR3 is 14 amino acids. The CDR3 region is CASSLDMQLAPLHF. Full variable domain (outside the CDR3, taken from reference TRBV5-1 and TRBJ1-6): KAGVTQTPRYLIKTRGQQVTLSCSPISGHRSVSWYQQTPGQGLQFLFEYFSETQRNKGNFPGRFSGRQFSNSRSEMNVSTLELGDSALYLCASSLDMQLAPLHFGNGTRLTVT.

This chain links TRBV20-1 with TRBJ1-1; TCRdb returns TRBD1, unconfirmable since there is no DNA. Germline CDR1 and CDR2: DFQATT and SNEGSKA (reference sequence). The length of the CDR3 is 16 residues. This CDR3 is CSARDGTGGINTEAFF.

The chain couples TRBV5-4 to TRBJ2-4; absent DNA, TCRdb's TRBD2 call cannot be checked. Germline values: CDR1 SGHNT, CDR2 YYREEE (reference sequence). The CDR3 is made up of 15 amino acids. This CDR3 reads CASSLGTSGQNIQYF.

J is TRBJ2-3 and V is TRBV29-1. Germline-derived CDR1 and CDR2 are SQVTM and ANQGSEA. This CDR3 has 13 amino acids. CDR3 sequence: CSVEVGQADTQYF.

The chain is built from TRBV10-3 and TRBJ2-7; TCRdb's assignment of TRBD2 cannot be checked, as there is no DNA. CDR3 size: 17 residues. The germline V gene encodes CDR1 ENHRY and CDR2 SYGVKD. CDR3 region: CAISEASGRSLFYEQYF.

The rearrangement uses TRBV20-1 and TRBJ2-7; the D call from TCRdb, TRBD2, cannot be confirmed without DNA. The CDR3 length is 16 residues. Per germline, CDR1 DFQATT and CDR2 SNEGSKA (reference sequence). The CDR3 sequence is CSARGSLGRAHYEQYF.

The rearrangement links TRBV5-5 to TRBJ2-3; as DNA is missing, the TRBD1 call by TCRdb cannot be tested. CDR1 and CDR2 from the germline V gene are SGHKS and YYEKEE (reference sequence). This CDR3 has 15 residues. The CDR3 protein is CASSLEGGTTDTQYF.

This chain links TRBV5-6 with TRBJ1-6; TCRdb gives TRBD1 as the D gene, but with no DNA this cannot be confirmed. The CDR3 contains 15 residues. The germline V gene encodes CDR1 SGHDT and CDR2 YYEEEE. The chain's CDR3 is CASSLPGGDNSPLHF.

The chain is built from TRBV2 and TRBJ2-7. Germline V gives CDR1 SNHLY, CDR2 FYNNEI. The CDR3 runs 15 residues. CDR3 protein: CASGKTLTVSYEQYF.

The rearrangement links TRBV24-1 to TRBJ1-5; TCRdb's D gene call, TRBD1, goes unchecked for lack of DNA. Germline V CDR1 and CDR2: KGHDR, SFDVKD. The CDR3 contains 19 residues. The CDR3 loop is CATSDILNPNGTPDQPQHF.

The V call is TRBV5-1, the J call TRBJ2-1. Germline values: CDR1 SGHRS, CDR2 YFSETQ. The CDR3 consists of 15 residues. CDR3 sequence reads: CASSLDRGTHNEQFF.

The rearrangement joins TRBV5-1 to TRBJ2-5. This CDR3 spans 13 amino acids. Per the germline V gene, CDR1 is SGHRS and CDR2 is YFSETQ. CDR3 residues: CASSLWGSETQYF. The entire variable domain, with the rest obtained from reference TRBV5-1 and TRBJ2-5, is as follows: KAGVTQTPRYLIKTRGQQVTLSCSPISGHRSVSWYQQTPGQGLQFLFEYFSETQRNKGNFPGRFSGRQFSNSRSEMNVSTLELGDSALYLCASSLWGSETQYFGPGTRLLVL.

V is TRBV11-2 and J is TRBJ2-1; the D call from TCRdb, TRBD1, cannot be confirmed without DNA. CDR1 and CDR2 (germline): SGHAT, FQNNGV. This CDR3 is built from 16 residues. The CDR3 spells CASSFDRGPLYNEQFF.

V usage is TRBV7-9 and J usage is TRBJ2-7; checking the TCRdb D call of TRBD1 is not possible without DNA. The CDR3 contains 16 residues. Germline-derived CDR1 and CDR2 are SEHNR and FQNEAQ (reference sequence). This CDR3 is CASSSPVGTSSYEQYF.

The genes are TRBV20-1 and TRBJ2-3; the TCRdb D gene call, TRBD2, has no DNA to confirm it. Germline V gives CDR1 DFQATT, CDR2 SNEGSKA (reference sequence). The CDR3 totals 11 residues. The chain's CDR3 is CSVAPGRTQYF.

The chain couples TRBV30 to TRBJ1-5. CDR3 length: 13 residues. Germline V gene data show CDR1 as GTSNPN and CDR2 as SVGIG (reference sequence). CDR3 loop: CAWSRGIDQPQHF.